What follows are 32 T cell receptor beta chains derived from one specimen sequenced in a study of cytomegalovirus exposure and HLA in healthy donors. A multiplex PCR was run with 60 Vbeta primers and 13 Jbeta primers. Assay: immunoSEQ multiplex PCR; the TCRdb copy retains only in-frame clones and omits some. Counted here are under 150,000 clones, 70% to 80% occurring once; the ten biggest clones make up roughly 2.7%. Sequenced: PBMCs. The source is a woman aged 55-70 years in good health and CMV-seropositive.

The chain joins TRBV18 to TRBJ1-1, with no clear D. Looked up from germline, CDR1 is KGHSH and CDR2 is LQKENI. CDR3 length equals 15 residues. V was pared by 0 bases and J by 7 bases, with 15 bases between. The CDR3: CASSPPAGRSGEAFF. DNA for the CDR3: TGTGCCAGCTCACCACCGGCGGGTCGAAGTGGTGAAGCTTTCTTT.

Points on this clone: Within the sample, other DNA sequences also encode this same CDR3. This chain connects TRBV6-5 to TRBJ1-2; TRBD1 might be the D (5 bases). The germline V and J ends were trimmed by 7 bases and 0 bases, with 6 bases remaining between them. The CDR3 has 12 amino acids. Germline CDR1 is MNHEY and CDR2 is SVGAGI. Here the CDR3 DNA reads TGTGCCAGCAAGGACACTAACTATGGCTACACCTTC. Protein product: CASKDTNYGYTF.

As concerns this clone: A junction end diverges from the germline sequence, so it may reflect a read error. The chain combines TRBV10-3 with TRBJ1-1; no clear D. This CDR3 has 13 residues. CDR1 and CDR2 from the germline V gene are ENHRY and SYGVKD. CDR3 sequence reads: CATSPSLNTEAFF. Here the CDR3 DNA reads TGTGCCACCAGTCCGTCTTTGAACACTGAAGCTTTCTTT.

This chain links TRBV10-3 with TRBJ2-5; D is perhaps TRBD1 (5 bases). Germline V gene sequence: CDR1 ENHRY, CDR2 SYGVKD. Between the trimmed V and J ends, which lost 7 bases and 2 bases, there was a span of 14 bases. This CDR3 has 14 amino acids. DNA of the CDR3: TGTGCCATCAAGGGTGGGCAGGGACAAGAGACCCAGTACTTC. Amino acids: CAIKGGQGQETQYF.

The chain links TRBV9 to TRBJ1-6; D perhaps matches TRBD1 (5 bases). From germline, CDR1 is SGDLS and CDR2 YYNGEE. The V end was cut by 0 bases, the J end by 5 bases, with 9 bases between. This CDR3 has 15 residues. CDR3: CASSVATVDNSPLHF. The CDR3 DNA reads TGTGCCAGCAGCGTAGCGACAGTAGATAATTCACCCCTCCACTTT.

The V call is TRBV6-5, the J call TRBJ1-1, with D possibly TRBD1 on 6 matching bases. The germline V and J ends were trimmed by 11 bases and 10 bases, with 17 bases remaining between them. The germline V gene encodes CDR1 MNHEY and CDR2 SVGAGI. CDR3 length: 11 amino acids. The CDR3 coding sequence is TGTGCCGCCCAGGGGTTCGGGTTAGCTTTCTTT. It specifies CAAQGFGLAFF.

The chain combines TRBV29-1 with TRBJ2-5; D may be TRBD1 (5 bases). The V and J ends lost 3 bases and 7 bases respectively, with 15 bases between them. CDR3 length: 13 residues. Per the germline V gene, CDR1 is SQVTM and CDR2 is ANQGSEA. As DNA, the CDR3 is TGCAGCGTTGAGGTTGGGGCAGGCCGGACCCAGTACTTC. This encodes CSVEVGAGRTQYF.

The chain couples TRBV18 to TRBJ2-7; 12 bases are a match to TRBD2. The trim removed 3 bases at V and 0 bases at J, leaving 12 bases unmatched. The germline CDR1 and CDR2 sequences are KGHSH and LQKENI. The CDR3 covers 19 residues. This chain's CDR3 is CASSPDGLAGLRSSYEQYF. CDR3 coding DNA: TGTGCCAGCTCACCGGACGGACTAGCGGGGCTACGAAGCTCCTACGAGCAGTACTTC.

The rearrangement links TRBV9 to TRBJ2-2; the match to TRBD2 covers 13 bases. From germline, CDR1 is SGDLS and CDR2 YYNGEE. The V gene end was trimmed by 0 bases and the J gene end by 5 bases; junction bases not matched to a gene: 1. The CDR3 covers 16 residues. The CDR3 bases are TGTGCCAGCAGCGTAGGACTAGCGGGGGGTACCGGGGAGCTGTTTTTT. Amino acids: CASSVGLAGGTGELFF.

The chain recombines TRBV6-4 with TRBJ2-2; D possibly corresponds to TRBD1 (6 bases). V was trimmed by 6 bases and J by 7 bases, leaving 12 bases between them. This CDR3 is 13 amino acids long. Looked up from germline, CDR1 is MRHNA and CDR2 is SNTAGT. This CDR3 reads CASSSTGYGELFF. CDR3 bases: TGTGCCAGCAGCAGCACAGGGTACGGGGAGCTGTTTTTT.

This clone appeared a few times. This sequence joins TRBV19 and TRBJ2-5, with D tentatively TRBD1 (6 bases). The J call is in doubt because the DNA end fits TRBJ2-7 better. Germline V gene lookup returns CDR1 LNHDA and CDR2 SQIVND (reference sequence). The length of the CDR3 is 13 residues. The CDR3 protein is CASSLQGTHEQYF. The CDR3 nucleotides read TGTGCCAGTAGCCTACAGGGAACCCACGAGCAGTACTTC.

This chain joins TRBV7-9 and TRBJ2-7, with D unresolved. Germline V CDR1 and CDR2: SEHNR, FQNEAQ (reference sequence). The CDR3 consists of 13 residues. The ends were cut back, 4 bases at V and 3 bases at J, with 10 bases in the middle. The CDR3 protein is CASSSYNLYEQYF. The CDR3 DNA follows: TGTGCCAGCAGCTCCTATAATCTCTACGAGCAGTACTTC.

V gene TRBV6-5 combines with J gene TRBJ1-1; perhaps TRBD1 as D (5 bases). Germline values: CDR1 MNHEY, CDR2 SVGAGI. This CDR3 contains 14 residues. V was trimmed by 7 bases and J by 4 bases, leaving 16 bases between them. CDR3 in amino acids: CASIKPGGGTEAFF. For the CDR3, the DNA is TGTGCCAGCATCAAGCCCGGGGGAGGCACTGAAGCTTTCTTT.

This clone was counted only a few times. V gene TRBV5-6 combines with J gene TRBJ1-1, with D unclear. Germline CDR1 SGHDT, CDR2 YYEEEE. V lost 5 bases and J 1 base, leaving 9 bases between the germline ends. This CDR3 is 13 amino acids long. The DNA of the CDR3 is TGTGCCAGCAGGTTAGCAGCGAACACTGAAGCTTTCTTT. Translated: CASRLAANTEAFF.

This clone showed up just once. In DNA form, the CDR3 reads TGCGCCAGCAGCTCGGGGGGACGTACGGAGGAGCAGTACTTC. Protein product: CASSSGGRTEEQYF. The V call is TRBV5-1, the J call TRBJ2-7, with 7 bases that match TRBD2. This CDR3 region has 14 residues. V lost 3 bases and J lost 7; bases outside the gene matches: 10. Germline values: CDR1 SGHRS, CDR2 YFSETQ.

The rearrangement links TRBV18 to TRBJ1-1, with 7 bases identical to TRBD1. With V trimmed by 2 bases and J by 5 bases, 11 bases remained unmatched. The CDR3 loop spans 16 amino acids. Germline CDR1 KGHSH, CDR2 LQKENI. CDR3 DNA sequence: TGTGCCAGCTCACCAAAGGCAGGGGGAGGATGGACTGAAGCTTTCTTT. Its translation is CASSPKAGGGWTEAFF.

The chain links TRBV23-1 to TRBJ1-2; 9 bases agree with TRBD1. TRBV23-1 is recorded as an ORF, its role being uncertain. V gave up 4 bases and J gave up 4 bases; unmatched junction bases: 13. The CDR3 has 17 residues. The CDR3: CASSPRGTGKKTYGYTF. The CDR3 coding sequence is TGCGCCAGCAGTCCAAGAGGGACAGGGAAAAAAACCTATGGCTACACCTTC.

The chain combines TRBV18 with TRBJ1-6, with D perhaps matching TRBD1 (5 bases). CDR3 length: 15 residues. Trimming cost V 3 bases and J 10 bases, with 16 bases left between them. The germline CDR1 and CDR2 sequences are KGHSH and LQKENI. The CDR3 reads CASSPRQTLGSPLHF. The CDR3 DNA sequence: TGTGCCAGCTCACCCCGACAGACTTTGGGGTCACCCCTCCACTTT. The full variable domain, with the rest looked up from reference TRBV18 and TRBJ1-6, is NAGVMQNPRHLVRRRGQEARLRCSPMKGHSHVYWYRQLPEEGLKFMVYLQKENIIDESGMPKERFSAEFPKEGPSILRIQQVVRGDSAAYFCASSPRQTLGSPLHFGNGTRLTVT.

This clone was seen more than once but under ten times. J is TRBJ1-4 and V is TRBV4-1, with TRBD1 matching 10 bases. Per the germline V gene, CDR1 is MGHRA and CDR2 is YSYEKL. The CDR3 sequence is 17 residues long. The ends lost 3 bases at V and 2 bases at J; junction bases unmatched: 6. The CDR3 bases are TGCGCCAGCAGCCAGTACGACAGGGGGCGGACTAATGAAAAACTGTTTTTT. Protein: CASSQYDRGRTNEKLFF.

This clone came up many times. V usage is TRBV7-9 and J usage is TRBJ1-1; D gene ambiguous. The V end was cut by 5 bases, the J end by 8 bases, with 6 bases between. CDR1 and CDR2 from the germline V gene are SEHNR and FQNEAQ (reference sequence). The CDR3 extends over 10 amino acids. CDR3: CASSAYEAFF. CDR3 sequence (DNA): TGTGCCAGCAGCGCGTACGAAGCTTTCTTT.

The rearrangement links TRBV6-1 to TRBJ1-2, with D perhaps TRBD1 (6 bases). This CDR3 has 14 amino acids. Trimming cost V 8 bases and J 2 bases, with 15 bases left between them. From germline, CDR1 is MNHNS and CDR2 SASEGT. The CDR3 protein is CASEQGAVNYGYTF. The CDR3 coding sequence is TGTGCCAGCGAACAGGGCGCAGTAAACTATGGCTACACCTTC.

This rearrangement joins TRBV5-6 to TRBJ1-5; a weak D match, TRBD1 (5 bases). Germline V gene data show CDR1 as SGHDT and CDR2 as YYEEEE. This CDR3 has 13 residues. V lost 4 bases, J lost 4 bases, and 9 bases lay in between. The CDR3: CASSPDRNQPQHF. In DNA, the CDR3 is TGTGCCAGCAGCCCTGACAGAAATCAGCCCCAGCATTTT. The full variable domain, completed using reference TRBV5-6 and TRBJ1-5, is DAGVTQSPTHLIKTRGQQVTLRCSPKSGHDTVSWYQQALGQGPQFIFQYYEEEERQRGNFPDRFSGHQFPNYSSELNVNALLLGDSALYLCASSPDRNQPQHFGDGTRLSIL.

This clone came up once. The chain has TRBV18 and TRBJ1-2; perhaps TRBD1 as D (6 bases). The CDR3 contains 15 residues. Germline CDR1 and CDR2: KGHSH and LQKENI. Trimming removed 0 bases from V and 8 bases from J, with 16 bases in between. The CDR3 region is CASSPPDSPLGGYTF. In DNA, the CDR3 is TGTGCCAGCTCACCACCGGACAGCCCTTTGGGAGGCTACACCTTC.

The chain's CDR3 is CASSLGSRDNEQFF. The CDR3 nucleotides are TGTGCCAGCAGCTTGGGGTCGAGGGACAATGAGCAGTTCTTC. The chain links TRBV5-4 to TRBJ2-1; D is possibly TRBD2 (5 bases). This CDR3 has 14 amino acids. Trimming took 0 bases from V and 5 from J, leaving 9 bases between them. Germline V gene sequence: CDR1 SGHNT, CDR2 YYREEE (reference sequence).

This chain links TRBV11-3 with TRBJ2-3; TRBD2 agrees at 8 bases. The junction had 4 bases not matched to a gene; V was cut back by 3 bases and J by 2 bases. The CDR3 loop spans 15 amino acids. Germline assignment: CDR1 SGHNT and CDR2 YENEEA. CDR3: CASSFPGGPTDTQYF. The CDR3 nucleotides read TGTGCCAGCAGCTTTCCGGGGGGGCCCACAGATACGCAGTATTTT.

This clone was seen more than once but under ten times. The chain links TRBV7-8 to TRBJ2-1; 11 nucleotides agree with TRBD2. The CDR3 length is 17 residues. Looked up from germline, CDR1 is SGHVS and CDR2 is FQNEAQ. Losses at the gene ends were 1 base for V and 6 bases for J; bases not matched to a gene: 8. The CDR3 nucleotides read TGTGCCAGCAGCTTAGAGGGGCGGACTAGCGGGTTCAATGAGCAGTTCTTC. Translated, it gives CASSLEGRTSGFNEQFF.

The chain links TRBV15 to TRBJ1-2; TRBD1 matches 7 bases. The V and J ends lost 0 bases and 2 bases, in that order; junction bases with no gene match: 3. There are 15 residues in the CDR3. Germline-derived CDR1 and CDR2 are LNHNV and YYDKDF (reference sequence). The CDR3 is CATSREDRINYGYTF. DNA for the CDR3: TGTGCCACCAGCAGAGAGGACAGGATCAACTATGGCTACACCTTC.

Regarding this clone: Other DNA sequences in the sample encode the same CDR3. J is TRBJ1-1 and V is TRBV6-5, with a tentative D call TRBD1 (5 bases). Per the germline V gene, CDR1 is MNHEY and CDR2 is SVGAGI. The V gene lost 0 bases and the J gene lost 5 bases, with 13 bases spanning the gap. The CDR3 is 15 amino acids. This CDR3 reads CASSYSSGGGTEAFF. Here the CDR3 DNA reads TGTGCCAGCAGTTACTCGAGTGGGGGGGGAACTGAAGCTTTCTTT.

The rearrangement uses TRBV7-9 and TRBJ2-5; 9 bases line up with TRBD1. The J call may be incorrect, as the DNA end agrees better with TRBJ2-7. Germline CDR1 SEHNR, CDR2 FQNEAQ (reference sequence). The CDR3 is 15 amino acids. The CDR3 DNA is TGTGCCAGTTCCCGGGACAGGGTAGGTCCCTACGAGCAGTACTTC. This translates into CASSRDRVGPYEQYF.

The CDR3 DNA reads as TGTGCCAGCAGCTCTAGTTGGGGTCGGACTACGCCCCACGAGCAGTACTTC. It translates to CASSSSWGRTTPHEQYF. This chain connects TRBV7-9 to TRBJ2-7, with a possible D match to TRBD2 (6 bases). V was pared by 4 bases and J by 5 bases, with 24 bases between. Germline CDR1 is SEHNR and CDR2 is FQNEAQ (reference sequence). The CDR3 sequence is 17 residues long.

V gene TRBV18 combines with J gene TRBJ1-5; no firm D call. Looked up from germline, CDR1 is KGHSH and CDR2 is LQKENI. The V end was cut by 3 bases, the J end by 4 bases, with 10 bases between. The CDR3 has 14 amino acids. The CDR3 reads CASSPEASNQPQHF. CDR3 nucleotide sequence: TGTGCCAGCTCACCGGAGGCCTCGAATCAGCCCCAGCATTTT.

The chain joins TRBV5-6 to TRBJ2-4; D possibly corresponds to TRBD1 (6 bases). Trimming shortened V by 0 bases and J by 1 base, and 11 bases separated the two germline ends. The CDR3 contains 16 residues. Germline loops: CDR1 SGHDT, CDR2 YYEEEE. The CDR3 here is CASSLEGVRAKNIQYF. The CDR3, as DNA: TGTGCCAGCAGCTTGGAGGGGGTTAGGGCCAAAAACATTCAGTACTTC.